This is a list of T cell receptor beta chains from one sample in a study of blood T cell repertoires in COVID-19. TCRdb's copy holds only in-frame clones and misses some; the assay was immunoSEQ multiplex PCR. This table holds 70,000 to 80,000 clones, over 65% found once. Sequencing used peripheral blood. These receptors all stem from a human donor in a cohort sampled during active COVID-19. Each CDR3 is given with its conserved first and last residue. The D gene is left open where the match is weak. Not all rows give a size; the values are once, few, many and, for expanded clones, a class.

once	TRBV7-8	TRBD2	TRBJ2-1	CASSMGLANEQFF	TGTGCCAGCAGCATGGGACTAGCGAATGAGCAGTTCTTC
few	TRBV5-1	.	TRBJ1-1	CASSLGMNTEAFF	TGCGCCAGCAGCTTGGGTATGAACACTGAAGCTTTCTTT
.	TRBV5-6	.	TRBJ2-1	CASSGTGRSYNEQFF	TGTGCCAGCAGCGGCACAGGGCGCTCCTACAATGAGCAGTTCTTC
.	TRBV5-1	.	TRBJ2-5	CASRSLQGAVGETQYF	TGCGCCAGCAGGAGCCTACAGGGCGCTGTAGGTGAGACCCAGTACTTC
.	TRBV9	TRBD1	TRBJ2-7	CASSASGQGYEQYF	TGTGCCAGCAGCGCCTCGGGACAGGGGTACGAGCAGTACTTC
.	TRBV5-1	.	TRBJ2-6	CASSGDRSGANVLTF	TGCGCCAGCAGCGGAGACAGGTCTGGGGCCAACGTCCTGACTTTC
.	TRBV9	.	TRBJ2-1	CASSATGGAGLYNEQFF	TGTGCCAGCAGCGCCACAGGGGGAGCGGGGCTCTACAATGAGCAGTTCTTC
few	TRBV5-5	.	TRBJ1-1	CASSLPTANTEAFF	TGTGCCAGCAGCCTACCAACAGCGAACACTGAAGCTTTCTTT
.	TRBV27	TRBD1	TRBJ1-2	CASSTTGTGNGYTF	TGTGCCAGCAGTACGACCGGGACAGGGAATGGCTACACCTTC
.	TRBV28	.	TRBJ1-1	CASSLSGMNTEAFF	TGTGCCAGCAGTTTGTCCGGGATGAACACTGAAGCTTTCTTT
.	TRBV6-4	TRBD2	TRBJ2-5	CASRMTSRAETQYF	TGTGCCAGCAGGATGACTAGCCGGGCGGAGACCCAGTACTTC
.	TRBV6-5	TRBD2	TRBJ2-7	CASRSPGLADYEQYF	TGTGCCAGCAGAAGTCCGGGACTAGCGGATTACGAGCAGTACTTC
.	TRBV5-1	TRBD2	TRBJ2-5	CASSLRLAEETQYF	TGCGCCAGCAGCTTGCGCCTAGCGGAAGAGACCCAGTACTTC
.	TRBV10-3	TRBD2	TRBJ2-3	CAISPGGLAASTDTQYF	TGTGCCATCAGTCCAGGGGGACTAGCGGCTAGCACAGATACGCAGTATTTT
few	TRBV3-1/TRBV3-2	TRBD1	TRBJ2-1	CASSQFGQGVSNEQFF	TGTGCCAGCAGCCAATTCGGGCAGGGGGTATCAAATGAGCAGTTCTTC
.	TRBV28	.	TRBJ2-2	CASSRGRFVTGELFF	TGTGCCAGCAGCCGAGGGAGGTTCGTCACCGGGGAGCTGTTTTTT
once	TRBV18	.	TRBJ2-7	CASSQGYEQYF	TGTGCCAGCTCGCAGGGGTACGAGCAGTACTTC
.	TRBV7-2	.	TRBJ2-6	CASSRGSSGANVLTF	TGTGCCAGCAGCCGCGGAAGCTCTGGGGCCAACGTCCTGACTTTC
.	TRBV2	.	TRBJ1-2	CASSDGGFSYGYTF	TGTGCCAGCAGTGATGGGGGGTTTTCTTATGGCTACACCTTC
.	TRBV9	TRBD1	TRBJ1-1	CASSVRQGANTEAFF	TGTGCCAGCAGCGTGCGACAGGGGGCGAACACTGAAGCTTTCTTT
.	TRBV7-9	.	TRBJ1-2	CASSLGTHNYGYTF	TGTGCCAGCAGCTTAGGGACACATAACTATGGCTACACCTTC
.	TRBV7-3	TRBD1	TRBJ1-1	CASSLNPGGPTEAFF	TGTGCCAGCAGCTTAAATCCAGGGGGCCCAACTGAAGCTTTCTTT
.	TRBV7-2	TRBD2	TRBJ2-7	CASSGGLAGASYEQYF	TGTGCCAGCAGCGGGGGACTAGCGGGGGCCTCCTACGAGCAGTACTTC
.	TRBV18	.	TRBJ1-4	CASSPRGGYEKLFF	TGTGCCAGCTCACCCCGAGGGGGTTATGAAAAACTGTTTTTT
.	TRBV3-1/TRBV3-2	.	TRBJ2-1	CASSQDSGEQFF	TGTGCCAGCAGCCAAGATTCGGGTGAGCAGTTCTTC
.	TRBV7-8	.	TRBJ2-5	CASSFMGGARGETQYF	TGTGCCAGCAGCTTTATGGGGGGGGCTAGAGGAGAGACCCAGTACTTC
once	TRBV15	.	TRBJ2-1	CATSTYGDSYEQFF	TGTGCCACCAGCACCTATGGGGACTCTTATGAGCAGTTCTTC
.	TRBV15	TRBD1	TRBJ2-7	CATSSDREVHEQYF	TGTGCCACCAGCAGCGACAGGGAAGTACACGAGCAGTACTTC
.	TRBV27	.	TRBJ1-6	CASSALRALHF	TGTGCCAGCAGTGCCCTCAGGGCCCTCCACTTT
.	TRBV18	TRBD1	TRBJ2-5	CASSPGKGAGETQYF	TGTGCCAGCTCCCCGGGGAAGGGGGCTGGGGAGACCCAGTACTTC
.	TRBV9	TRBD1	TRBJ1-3	CASSAQTGVTGNTIYF	TGTGCCAGCAGCGCACAGACAGGGGTAACTGGAAACACCATATATTTT
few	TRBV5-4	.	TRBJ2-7	CASSLDRRTYEQYF	TGTGCCAGCAGCTTGGACAGGCGAACCTACGAGCAGTACTTC
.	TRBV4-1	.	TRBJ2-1	CASSPGTSADRYNEQFF	TGCGCCAGCAGCCCGGGGACCTCGGCTGACAGGTACAATGAGCAGTTCTTC
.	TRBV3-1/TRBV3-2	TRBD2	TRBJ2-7	CASSFPGLAGNEQYF	TGTGCCAGCAGTTTTCCGGGACTAGCCGGTAACGAGCAGTACTTC
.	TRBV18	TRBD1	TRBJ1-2	CASSPRDSDGYTF	TGTGCCAGCTCACCAAGGGACAGCGATGGCTACACCTTC
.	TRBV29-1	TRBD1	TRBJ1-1	CSVSGTGDTEAFF	TGCAGCGTGTCCGGGACAGGGGACACTGAAGCTTTCTTT
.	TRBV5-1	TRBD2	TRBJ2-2	CASSPLGVGGASGELFF	TGCGCCAGCAGCCCCCTAGGAGTCGGGGGGGCCTCCGGGGAGCTGTTTTTT
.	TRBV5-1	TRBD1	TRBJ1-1	CASSTGGLNTEAFF	TGCGCCAGCAGTACAGGGGGCCTAAACACTGAAGCTTTCTTT
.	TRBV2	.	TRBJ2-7	CASSEDRFEQYF	TGTGCCAGCAGTGAGGACAGATTCGAGCAGTACTTC
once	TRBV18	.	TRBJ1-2	CASSVDKNYGYTF	TGTGCCAGCTCCGTGGACAAGAACTATGGCTACACCTTC
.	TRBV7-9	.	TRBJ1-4	CASSFGGGRATNEKLFF	TGTGCCAGCAGCTTCGGGGGGGGAAGAGCAACTAATGAAAAACTGTTTTTT
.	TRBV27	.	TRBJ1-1	CASSDDKYTEAFF	TGTGCCAGCAGTGACGACAAATACACTGAAGCTTTCTTT
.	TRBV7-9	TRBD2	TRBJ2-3	CASSYPLLREGADTQYF	TGTGCCAGCAGCTACCCATTACTGCGGGAGGGAGCGGATACGCAGTATTTT
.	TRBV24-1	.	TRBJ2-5	CATSEGRGYLQETQYF	TGTGCCACCAGTGAAGGCAGGGGATATCTTCAAGAGACCCAGTACTTC
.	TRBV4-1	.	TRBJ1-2	CASSSRPGQSSGYTF	TGCGCCAGCAGTTCCAGACCCGGACAGAGTAGTGGCTACACCTTC
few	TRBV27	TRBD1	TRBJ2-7	CASSSRQGASTIYEQYF	TGTGCCAGCAGTTCCCGACAGGGGGCGAGTACAATCTACGAGCAGTACTTC
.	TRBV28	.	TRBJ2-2	CASSGPVRAVSWTNTGELFF	TGTGCCAGCAGCGGCCCGGTCAGGGCCGTTTCCTGGACGAACACCGGGGAGCTGTTTTTT
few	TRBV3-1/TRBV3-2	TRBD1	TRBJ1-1	CASSQSGGTEAFF	TGTGCCAGCAGCCAATCAGGGGGCACTGAAGCTTTCTTT
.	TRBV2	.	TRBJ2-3	CASSGGGPATTQYF	TGTGCCAGCAGTGGGGGGGGCCCTGCGACAACGCAGTATTTT
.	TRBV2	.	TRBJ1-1	CASSGRRVDTEAFF	TGTGCCAGCAGTGGGAGGAGGGTGGACACTGAAGCTTTCTTT
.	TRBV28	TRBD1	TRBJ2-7	CASSTSSGTGGYEQYF	TGTGCCAGCAGTACTTCATCCGGGACAGGGGGCTACGAGCAGTACTTC
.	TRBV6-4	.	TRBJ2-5	CASSRSPGETQYF	TGTGCCAGCAGTCGGTCCCCAGGAGAGACCCAGTACTTC
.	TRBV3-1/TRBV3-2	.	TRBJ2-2	CASSRLRDSPRNTGELFF	TGTGCCAGCAGCCGACTGCGCGACAGCCCGCGGAACACCGGGGAGCTGTTTTTT
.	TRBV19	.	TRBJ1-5	CASSEKGSQPQHF	TGTGCCAGTAGCGAGAAAGGGAGTCAGCCCCAGCATTTT
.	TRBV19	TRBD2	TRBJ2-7	CASSIGGSSYEQYF	TGTGCCAGTAGTATTGGCGGGAGCTCCTACGAGCAGTACTTC